The rows below give T cell receptor beta chains drawn from one sample of a study of cytomegalovirus exposure and HLA in healthy donors. TCRdb's table, derived via immunoSEQ multiplex PCR, lists solely in-frame clones and lacks some. The data show more than 85,000 clones, around 76% seen once. The sample taken for sequencing was PBMCs. The receptor source for this set is a man aged 25-45 years in good health and CMV-seropositive. The CDR3 runs from the conserved cysteine through the conserved F or W. The D gene is left open where the match is weak. Size values are once, few and many counts, or a class for expanded clones, and some rows have none.

TRBV4-1,TRBJ1-6,NA,NA,CASSQAGEYSPLHF,TGCGCCAGCAGCCAAGCGGGGGAGTATTCACCCCTCCACTTT
TRBV7-9,TRBJ2-5,TRBD1,NA,CASSLVDRVFQETQYF,TGTGCCAGCAGCCTTGTCGACAGGGTATTTCAAGAGACCCAGTACTTC
TRBV5-5,TRBJ2-5,NA,NA,CASSLRGGETQYF,TGTGCCAGCAGCTTGAGGGGGGGAGAGACCCAGTACTTC
TRBV28,TRBJ2-7,TRBD1,NA,CASKTGGPYEQYF,TGTGCCAGTAAGACAGGGGGTCCCTACGAGCAGTACTTC
TRBV4-1,TRBJ2-7,NA,few,CASSQDRRQAKYEQYF,TGCGCCAGCAGCCAAGATCGAAGGCAGGCGAAATACGAGCAGTACTTC
TRBV4-1,TRBJ2-3,NA,NA,CASSQVWTPFDTQYF,TGCGCCAGCAGCCAAGTGTGGACTCCTTTTGATACGCAGTATTTT
TRBV28,TRBJ1-6,TRBD1,medium-sized,CASSLRRDRGSPLHF,TGTGCCAGCAGTTTACGCCGCGACAGGGGTTCACCCCTCCACTTT
TRBV18,TRBJ2-7,TRBD1,NA,CASSPPSGQGYYEQYF,TGTGCCAGCTCACCACCTTCGGGACAGGGTTATTACGAGCAGTACTTC
TRBV29-1,TRBJ2-3,TRBD2,NA,CSSSAGELTDTQYF,TGCAGCTCAAGCGCGGGGGAACTCACAGATACGCAGTATTTT
TRBV7-9,TRBJ2-3,NA,NA,CASSLGYGQSTDTQYF,TGTGCCAGCAGCTTAGGTTACGGACAGAGCACAGATACGCAGTATTTT
TRBV9,TRBJ2-1,TRBD2,NA,CASSVAIGGAYNEQFF,TGTGCCAGCAGCGTAGCTATCGGGGGGGCCTACAATGAGCAGTTCTTC
TRBV19,TRBJ1-4,TRBD1,NA,CASSTRLRKTGAPATNEKLFF,TGTGCCAGTAGTACCCGACTTAGGAAAACAGGGGCCCCCGCAACTAATGAAAAACTGTTTTTT
TRBV7-8,TRBJ2-4,TRBD2,NA,CASSLELLAGNIQYF,TGTGCCAGCAGCTTAGAGTTACTAGCGGGAAACATTCAGTACTTC
TRBV11-2,TRBJ2-5,TRBD2,NA,CASTLSWGGETQYF,TGTGCCAGCACCCTATCCTGGGGGGGAGAGACCCAGTACTTC
TRBV6-5,TRBJ2-4,NA,NA,CASSPGPQKRNIQYF,TGTGCCAGCAGCCCGGGTCCCCAGAAAAGAAACATTCAGTACTTC
TRBV4-1,TRBJ1-1,NA,few,CASSQVSAGGTEAFF,TGCGCCAGCAGCCAAGTGTCCGCGGGAGGCACTGAAGCTTTCTTT
TRBV2,TRBJ1-1,NA,NA,CAGSSGEAFF,TGTGCCGGCAGTTCGGGTGAAGCTTTCTTT
TRBV7-9,TRBJ1-1,TRBD1,NA,CASSTWDRANTEAFF,TGTGCCAGCAGCACTTGGGACAGGGCGAACACTGAAGCTTTCTTT
TRBV6-1,TRBJ2-2,NA,few,CASSLRENTGELFF,TGTGCCAGCAGCCTGAGAGAGAACACCGGGGAGCTGTTTTTT
TRBV7-2,TRBJ2-7,NA,once,CASSPDMGPGYEQYF,TGTGCCAGCAGCCCAGATATGGGGCCAGGATACGAGCAGTACTTC
TRBV4-1,TRBJ2-7,NA,NA,CASSPYYEQYF,TGCGCCAGCAGCCCCTACTACGAGCAGTACTTC
TRBV11-1,TRBJ2-5,NA,NA,CASTSEAGRWETQYF,TGTGCCAGCACCTCTGAGGCGGGTCGTTGGGAGACCCAGTACTTC
TRBV13,TRBJ2-3,TRBD2,NA,CASSFRTSDRDTQYF,TGTGCCAGCAGCTTCCGGACTAGTGACAGAGATACGCAGTATTTT
TRBV30,TRBJ1-5,NA,few,CAWSVPGQPQHF,TGTGCCTGGAGTGTACCGGGTCAGCCCCAGCATTTT
TRBV19,TRBJ2-7,TRBD1,NA,CASRKTGTYEQYF,TGTGCCAGTAGGAAGACAGGGACCTACGAGCAGTACTTC